The T cell receptor (beta chain) described here comes from a study of PD-1 blockade in classical Hodgkin lymphoma. The overall study: Nivolumab was administered to patients intravenously at 3 mg/kg every 2 weeks.

Trimming took 7 bases from V and 4 from J, leaving 18 bases between them. The CDR3 covers 15 residues. CDR1 is SGHTS, CDR2 YDEGEE, per germline. Broader study findings: By C4D1, CD4+ diversity increased significantly, especially in complete responders. Healthy donors reportedly exceeded newly diagnosed patients in baseline TCR diversity.

With regard to this clone: What it binds is unknown.

The data were produced by immunoSEQ multiplex PCR, yet TCRdb's version contains in-frame clones alone and is incomplete. The sample consists of just under 100,000 clones, over 70% of them appearing once. With no exception, relapse followed autologous stem cell transplantation in all patients, and brentuximab vedotin exposure varied. When best responses were assessed, they were complete response, partial response or progressive disease. The sequenced sample was peripheral blood mononuclear cells (PBMCs), obtained at baseline. The chain links TRBV5-8 to TRBJ2-1; D is perhaps TRBD1 (5 bases). The origin of this receptor is a human donor with classical Hodgkin lymphoma. The CDR3 protein is CASRSRGQGYNEQFF. The CDR3, as DNA: TGTGCCAGCCGATCAAGGGGCCAGGGATACAATGAGCAGTTCTTC.